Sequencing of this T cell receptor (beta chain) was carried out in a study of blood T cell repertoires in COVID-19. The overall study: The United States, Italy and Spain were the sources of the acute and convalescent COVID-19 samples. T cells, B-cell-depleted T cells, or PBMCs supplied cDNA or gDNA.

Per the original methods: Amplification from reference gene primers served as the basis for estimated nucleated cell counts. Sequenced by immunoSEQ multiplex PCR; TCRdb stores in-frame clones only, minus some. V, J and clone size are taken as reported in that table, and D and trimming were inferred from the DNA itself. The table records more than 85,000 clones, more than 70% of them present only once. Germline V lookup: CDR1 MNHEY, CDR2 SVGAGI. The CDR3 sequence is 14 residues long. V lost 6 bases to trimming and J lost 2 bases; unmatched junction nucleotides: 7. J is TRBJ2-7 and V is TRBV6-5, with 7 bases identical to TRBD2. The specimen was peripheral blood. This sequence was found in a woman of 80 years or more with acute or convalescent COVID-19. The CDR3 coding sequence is TGTGCCAGCAGCCTGTCTGGGGGGGCCTACGAGCAGTACTTC. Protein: CASSLSGGAYEQYF.